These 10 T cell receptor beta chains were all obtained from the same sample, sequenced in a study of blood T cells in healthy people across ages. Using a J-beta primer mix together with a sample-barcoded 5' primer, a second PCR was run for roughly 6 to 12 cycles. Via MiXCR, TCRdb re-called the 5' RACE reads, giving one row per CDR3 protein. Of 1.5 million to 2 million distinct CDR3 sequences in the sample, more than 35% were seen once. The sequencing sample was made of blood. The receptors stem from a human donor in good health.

The CDR3 reads CASSGRDRGLGANVLTF. CDR3 in DNA: TGTGCCAGCAGTGGGCGGGACAGGGGATTGGGGGCCAACGTCCTGACTTTC. This chain uses TRBV6-1 with TRBJ2-6; 10 nucleotides align to TRBD1. With 4 bases clipped from V and 4 bases from J, the junction kept 7 bases outside the gene matches. The CDR3 length is 17 residues. Per germline, CDR1 MNHNS and CDR2 SASEGT.

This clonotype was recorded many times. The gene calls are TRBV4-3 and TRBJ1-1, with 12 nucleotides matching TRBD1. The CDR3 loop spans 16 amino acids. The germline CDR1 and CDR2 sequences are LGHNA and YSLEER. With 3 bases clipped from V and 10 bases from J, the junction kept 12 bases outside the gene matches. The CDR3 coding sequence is TGCGCCAGCAGCCACTCTGTCACGGGACAGGGGGCCTTAGCTTTCTTT. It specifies CASSHSVTGQGALAFF.

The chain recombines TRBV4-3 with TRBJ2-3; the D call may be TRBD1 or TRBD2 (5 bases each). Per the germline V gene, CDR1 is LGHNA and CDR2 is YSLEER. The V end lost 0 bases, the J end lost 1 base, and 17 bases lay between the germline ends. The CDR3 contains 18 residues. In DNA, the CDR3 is TGCGCCAGCAGCCAAGAGAGCTATGTACTAGGGGGCACAGATACGCAGTATTTT. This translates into CASSQESYVLGGTDTQYF.

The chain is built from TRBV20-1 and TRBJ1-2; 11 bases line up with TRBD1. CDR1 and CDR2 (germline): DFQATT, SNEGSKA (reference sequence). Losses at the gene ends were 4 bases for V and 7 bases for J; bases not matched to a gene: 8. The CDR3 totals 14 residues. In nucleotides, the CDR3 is TGCAGTGCTATTCACTCCGGGACAGGGGGTGGCTACACCTTC. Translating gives CSAIHSGTGGGYTF.

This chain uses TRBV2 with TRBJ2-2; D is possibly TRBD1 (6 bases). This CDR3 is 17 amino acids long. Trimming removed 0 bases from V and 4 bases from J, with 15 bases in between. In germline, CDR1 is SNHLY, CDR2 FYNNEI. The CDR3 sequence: CASSEAFGQRATGELFF. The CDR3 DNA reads TGTGCCAGCAGTGAAGCGTTCGGACAGAGAGCCACCGGGGAGCTGTTTTTT.

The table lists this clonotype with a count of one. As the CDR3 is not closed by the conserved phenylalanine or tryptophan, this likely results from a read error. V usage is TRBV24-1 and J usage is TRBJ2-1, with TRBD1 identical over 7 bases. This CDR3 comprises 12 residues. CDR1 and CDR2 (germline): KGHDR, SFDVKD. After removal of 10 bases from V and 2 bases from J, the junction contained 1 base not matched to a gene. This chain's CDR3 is CATGQTYNEQFC. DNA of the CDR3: TGTGCCACGGGACAGACCTACAATGAGCAGTTCTGC.

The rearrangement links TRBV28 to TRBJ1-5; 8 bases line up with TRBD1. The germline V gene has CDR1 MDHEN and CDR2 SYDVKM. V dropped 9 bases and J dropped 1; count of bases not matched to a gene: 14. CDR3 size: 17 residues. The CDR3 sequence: CASKKNYWTGSNQPQHF. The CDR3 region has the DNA TGTGCCAGTAAAAAAAACTATTGGACAGGGAGCAATCAGCCCCAGCATTTT.

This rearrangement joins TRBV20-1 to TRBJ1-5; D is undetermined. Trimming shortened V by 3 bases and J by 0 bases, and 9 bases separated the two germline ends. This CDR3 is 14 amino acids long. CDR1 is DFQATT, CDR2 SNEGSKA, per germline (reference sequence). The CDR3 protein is CSASVGFSNQPQHF. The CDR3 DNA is TGCAGTGCTAGCGTGGGGTTTAGCAATCAGCCCCAGCATTTT.

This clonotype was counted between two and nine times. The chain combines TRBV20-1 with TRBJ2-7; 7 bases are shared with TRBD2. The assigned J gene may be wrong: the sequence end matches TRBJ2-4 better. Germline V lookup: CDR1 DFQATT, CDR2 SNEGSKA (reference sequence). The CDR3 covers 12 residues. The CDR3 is CSAVTSLNIQYF. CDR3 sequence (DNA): TGCAGTGCCGTGACTAGCTTGAACATTCAGTACTTC.

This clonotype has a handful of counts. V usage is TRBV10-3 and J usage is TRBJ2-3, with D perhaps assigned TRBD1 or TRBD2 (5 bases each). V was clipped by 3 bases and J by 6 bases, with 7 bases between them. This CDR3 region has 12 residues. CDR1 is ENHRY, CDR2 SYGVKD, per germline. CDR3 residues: CAISDREDTQYF. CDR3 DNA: TGTGCCATCAGTGACAGGGAGGATACGCAGTATTTT.